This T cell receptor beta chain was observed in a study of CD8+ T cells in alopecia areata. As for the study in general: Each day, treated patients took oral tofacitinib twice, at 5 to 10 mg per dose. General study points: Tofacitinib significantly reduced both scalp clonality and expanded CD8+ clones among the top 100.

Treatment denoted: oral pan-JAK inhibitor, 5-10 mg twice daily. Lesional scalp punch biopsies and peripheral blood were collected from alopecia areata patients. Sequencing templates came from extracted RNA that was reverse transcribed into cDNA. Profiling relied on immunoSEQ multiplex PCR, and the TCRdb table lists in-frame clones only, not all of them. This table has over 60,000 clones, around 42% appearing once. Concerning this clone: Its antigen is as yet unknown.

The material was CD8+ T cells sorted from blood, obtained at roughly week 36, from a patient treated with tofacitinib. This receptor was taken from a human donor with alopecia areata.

In DNA, the CDR3 is TGTGCCAGCAGCTCTCATTCGGCCCGCACAGATACGCAGTATTTT. Encoded protein: CASSSHSARTDTQYF. The chain combines TRBV7-9 with TRBJ2-3; D ambiguous. V was cut by 4 bases and J by 1 base, with 12 bases left in between. Germline CDR1 is SEHNR and CDR2 is FQNEAQ (reference sequence). The CDR3 is 15 residues long.